Following are 9 T cell receptor beta chains from one sample sequenced in a study of blood T cell repertoires in COVID-19. Data came from immunoSEQ multiplex PCR; TCRdb stores just in-frame clones and leaves some out. This sample has fewer than 25,000 clones, with 70% to 90% found just once. The source material was peripheral blood. The source is a human donor with acute or convalescent COVID-19. The donor label of this sample is uncertain.

V usage is TRBV15 and J usage is TRBJ2-1; TRBD1 matches 11 bases. V was pared by 5 bases and J by 2 bases, with 8 bases of the junction left unmatched. The CDR3 sequence is 17 residues long. Per the germline V gene, CDR1 is LNHNV and CDR2 is YYDKDF (reference sequence). CDR3 residues: CATSGFRDRGTYNEQFF. CDR3 DNA: TGTGCCACCAGCGGATTCCGGGACAGGGGGACCTACAATGAGCAGTTCTTC.

The chain uses TRBV29-1 and TRBJ2-1; D gene unclear. Trimming stripped 2 bases from V and 6 bases from J, with 8 bases between. Looked up from germline, CDR1 is SQVTM and CDR2 is ANQGSEA. CDR3 size: 12 residues. The CDR3 DNA sequence: TGCAGCGTTGAAATCCGGGTCAATGAGCAGTTCTTC. Translating gives CSVEIRVNEQFF.

The chain is built from TRBV5-6 and TRBJ2-2; TRBD2 might be the D (5 bases). Germline assignment: CDR1 SGHDT and CDR2 YYEEEE. The ends were cut back, 1 base at V and 0 bases at J, with 10 bases in the middle. This CDR3 has 16 residues. The CDR3 loop is CASSLRVASNTGELFF. CDR3 nucleotide sequence: TGTGCCAGCAGCTTGAGGGTAGCGTCGAACACCGGGGAGCTGTTTTTT. Variable domain in full (rest from reference TRBV5-6 and TRBJ2-2): DAGVTQSPTHLIKTRGQQVTLRCSPKSGHDTVSWYQQALGQGPQFIFQYYEEEERQRGNFPDRFSGHQFPNYSSELNVNALLLGDSALYLCASSLRVASNTGELFFGEGSRLTVL.

The gene calls are TRBV4-2 and TRBJ2-3; the match to TRBD2 covers 8 bases. The germline V gene encodes CDR1 LGHNA and CDR2 YNFKEQ. V was clipped by 0 bases and J by 3 bases; unmatched bases: 5. The CDR3 has 16 residues. The DNA of the CDR3 is TGTGCCAGCAGCCAAGAGATAGCGGGGATAACAGATACGCAGTATTTT. This gives the protein CASSQEIAGITDTQYF.

This chain joins TRBV12-3 or TRBV12-4 and TRBJ1-1; possible D gene TRBD1, 5 bases. Trimming removed 3 bases at V and 11 bases at J, with 13 bases between. This CDR3 has 12 amino acids. CDR3 bases: TGTGCCAGCAGTTTGCAGGAGGGGCGGGCTTTCTTT. Protein sequence: CASSLQEGRAFF.

This clone was seen only a few times. CDR3 in amino acids: CASSDGQALPYEQYF. The CDR3, as DNA: TGTGCCAGCAGCGATGGACAAGCCCTCCCCTACGAGCAGTACTTC. The chain employs TRBV5-6 and TRBJ2-7, with a weak D call TRBD1 (5 bases). Trimming pared 4 bases from V and 2 bases from J, leaving 16 bases between. CDR3 length: 15 residues. Looked up from germline, CDR1 is SGHDT and CDR2 is YYEEEE.

The chain links TRBV7-2 to TRBJ2-7; no definite D call. The CDR3 loop spans 13 amino acids. Between the trimmed V and J ends, which lost 1 base and 3 bases, there was a span of 7 bases. Germline V gene data show CDR1 as SGHTA and CDR2 as FQGNSA. The CDR3 is CASSLGVFYEQYF. The CDR3 coding sequence is TGTGCCAGCAGCTTAGGAGTTTTCTACGAGCAGTACTTC.

J is TRBJ1-1 and V is TRBV7-3; D may be TRBD1 (6 bases). The CDR3 length is 14 residues. The V end was cut by 1 base, the J end by 3 bases, with 9 bases between. Germline lookup yields CDR1 SGHTA and CDR2 FQGTGA. This chain's CDR3 is CASSLSQGHTEAFF. The CDR3 bases are TGTGCCAGCAGCTTAAGCCAGGGGCACACTGAAGCTTTCTTT.

V usage is TRBV29-1 and J usage is TRBJ1-1; the D gene is possibly TRBD1 (5 bases). V shed 5 bases and J shed 0 bases, with 13 bases lying between them. Germline V gene data show CDR1 as SQVTM and CDR2 as ANQGSEA. The CDR3 totals 14 residues. CDR3 sequence (DNA): TGCAGCGTTAACCGTCGGGACTTGAACACTGAAGCTTTCTTT. Residues: CSVNRRDLNTEAFF.